These T cell receptor beta chains were read from a single sample in a study of CD8 T cells in Susac syndrome. One entry per CDR3 protein, called by TCRdb with MiXCR from the immunoSEQ multiplex PCR reads. The sample carries approximately 210,000 distinct CDR3 sequences, 94% recorded once. The sample comprised CD4+ T cells from PBMCs. These receptors all stem from a human donor with Susac syndrome. Each CDR3 is given with its conserved first and last residue. Fields, in order: V gene, J gene, clone size, D gene, CDR3 DNA, CDR3 protein. D genes are given only for firm matches. The size of a clone is reported for some rows only, either as once, few or many, or as a class for expanded clones.

TRBV5-6	TRBJ2-3	NA	NA	TGTGCCAGCAGCTTCAGGTCCCGCACAGATACGCAGTATTTT	CASSFRSRTDTQYF
TRBV4-3	TRBJ2-3	NA	TRBD1	TGCGCCAGCAGCCAAGACACAGGGGAAAGCACAGATACGCAGTATTTT	CASSQDTGESTDTQYF
TRBV20-1	TRBJ1-2	NA	TRBD1	TGCAGTGCTAGAGGACAGGGGAGGAGCTACACCTTC	CSARGQGRSYTF
TRBV20-1	TRBJ1-1	NA	NA	TGCAGTGCTAGAGAAGGGTCGGGCAGGGCGAAGAACACTGAAGCTTTCTTT	CSAREGSGRAKNTEAFF
TRBV18	TRBJ2-6	NA	TRBD2	TGTGCCAGCTCACCAAGTAATACAGCTAGCGGCGTCCTGACTTTC	CASSPSNTASGVLTF
TRBV18	TRBJ2-7	NA	NA	TGTGCCAGCTCACTTAATAACGAGCAGTACTTC	CASSLNNEQYF
TRBV3-1	TRBJ1-2	NA	NA	TGTGCCAGCAGCCCGGGACCTCGGGATGGCTACACCTTC	CASSPGPRDGYTF
TRBV28	TRBJ2-7	NA	TRBD1	TGTGCCAGCAGTCCGAACGCGGACAGGGTTTTCGAGCAGTACTTC	CASSPNADRVFEQYF
TRBV29-1	TRBJ2-2	NA	NA	TGCAGCGTTGATGAGGGTTACACCGGGGAGCTGTTTTTT	CSVDEGYTGELFF
TRBV30	TRBJ2-6	once	NA	TGTGCCTGGAGCCCAGGACATTGGCGCTCTGGGGCCAACGTCCTGACTTTC	CAWSPGHWRSGANVLTF
TRBV20-1	TRBJ2-7	NA	TRBD1	TGCAGTGCTAGAAGGGACAGGGTTTCCTACGAGCAGTACTTC	CSARRDRVSYEQYF
TRBV3-1	TRBJ2-1	NA	TRBD2	TGTGCCAGCAGCCAAGATCTGGGCGGGAGCTCCTACAATGAGCAGTTCTTC	CASSQDLGGSSYNEQFF
TRBV7-9	TRBJ1-4	NA	NA	TGTGCCAGCAACTCAGGGACGGGGGATGAAAAACTGTTTTTT	CASNSGTGDEKLFF
TRBV24-1	TRBJ2-2	NA	TRBD2	TGTGCCACCGCCGGGGGGAGGCCCTACACCGGGGAGCTGTTTTTT	CATAGGRPYTGELFF
TRBV12-3/TRBV12-4	TRBJ1-5	NA	NA	TGTGCCAGCAGTTTACTGGAATTCAATCAGCCCCAGCATTTT	CASSLLEFNQPQHF
TRBV19	TRBJ2-1	NA	NA	TGTGCCAGTAGTCCTGGGATTAGTGTCAACAATGAGCAGTTCTTC	CASSPGISVNNEQFF
TRBV6-2/TRBV6-3	TRBJ2-5	NA	TRBD2	TGTGCCAGCAGTTACTCTCCCGGGACTAGAGGGGAGACCCAGTACTTC	CASSYSPGTRGETQYF
TRBV7-2	TRBJ2-7	NA	NA	TGTGCCAGCAGCTTAGGGGTCAGAACCTACGAGCAGTACTTC	CASSLGVRTYEQYF
TRBV30	TRBJ2-5	NA	TRBD2	TGTGCCTGGAGTGCCACTAGCGCATTTCAAGAGACCCAGTACTTC	CAWSATSAFQETQYF
TRBV6-6	TRBJ1-4	NA	NA	TGTGCCAGCAGTTATGACGGAGAGGAAAAACTGTTTTTT	CASSYDGEEKLFF
TRBV6-5	TRBJ1-3	NA	NA	TGTGCCAGCAGTTACTCGATACAGACTGGAAACACCATATATTTT	CASSYSIQTGNTIYF
TRBV12-3/TRBV12-4	TRBJ2-7	NA	TRBD1	TGTGCCAGCAGTTGGGACAGGGTCTACGAGCAGTACTTC	CASSWDRVYEQYF
TRBV7-3	TRBJ1-6	NA	NA	TGTGCCAGCAGCACCGACATCAATTCACCCCTCCACTTT	CASSTDINSPLHF
TRBV25-1	TRBJ2-1	NA	NA	TGTGCCAGCAGTTTCAAGCAGGACTTCTACAATGAGCAGTTCTTC	CASSFKQDFYNEQFF
TRBV6-1	TRBJ2-6	NA	TRBD1	TGTGCCAGCACCCCCGGGACAGGGTCTGGGGCCAACGTCCTGACTTTC	CASTPGTGSGANVLTF
TRBV20-1	TRBJ1-1	NA	NA	TGCAGTGCTAAGTCCGGGACACCTACTGAAGCTTTCTTT	CSAKSGTPTEAFF
TRBV29-1	TRBJ1-2	few	NA	TGCAGCGTCCGAGGGGACAATGGCTACACCTTC	CSVRGDNGYTF
TRBV30	TRBJ1-3	NA	NA	TGTGCCGTTGGCGGGGACCGCTCTGGAAACACCATATATTTT	CAVGGDRSGNTIYF
TRBV7-2	TRBJ1-5	NA	NA	TGTGCCAGCAGCGACGGAGTCAATCAGCCCCAGCATTTT	CASSDGVNQPQHF
TRBV5-6	TRBJ1-1	once	NA	TGTGCCAGCAGCTTGATAGGGATCGAAGCTTTCTTT	CASSLIGIEAFF
TRBV28	TRBJ1-3	once	NA	TGTGCCAGCAGTTTCAGGGAAGGTGGAAACACCATATATTTT	CASSFREGGNTIYF
TRBV18	TRBJ1-5	NA	NA	TGTGCCAGCTCACCCCGGGACTCCAATCAGCCCCAGCATTTT	CASSPRDSNQPQHF
TRBV24-1	TRBJ2-3	NA	NA	TGTGCCACCAGTGATCGCAGGCCTAGCACAGATACGCAGTATTTT	CATSDRRPSTDTQYF
TRBV2	TRBJ1-2	NA	NA	TGTGCCAGCAGTGAACGGGGATCCTATGGCTACACCTTC	CASSERGSYGYTF
TRBV3-1	TRBJ1-6	NA	NA	TGTGCCAGCAGCCAAGACGCAGGGCGAGGCTCACCCCTCCACTTT	CASSQDAGRGSPLHF
TRBV19	TRBJ1-6	NA	NA	TGTGCCAGTAACATGGGGACGGACGGTTCACCCCTCCACTTT	CASNMGTDGSPLHF
TRBV3-1	TRBJ2-3	NA	NA	TGTGCCAGCAGCCAAGTTATGGTGAGCGATACGCAGTATTTT	CASSQVMVSDTQYF
TRBV5-6	TRBJ1-1	NA	NA	TGTGCCAGCAGCTCTGATTGGGGTTCCGAAGCTTTCTTT	CASSSDWGSEAFF
TRBV4-3	TRBJ2-3	NA	TRBD1	TGCGCCAGCAGCCAAGAATATGGGGACAGGGGTCCATCAGATACGCAGTATTTT	CASSQEYGDRGPSDTQYF
TRBV6-2/TRBV6-3	TRBJ2-7	NA	TRBD1	TGTGCCAGCAGCCTAGGACAGGCCTTCGAGCAGTACTTC	CASSLGQAFEQYF
TRBV25-1	TRBJ1-4	NA	NA	TGTGCCAGCGCCGAGGGGCAGAGTGAAAAACTGTTTTTT	CASAEGQSEKLFF